This T cell receptor beta chain derives from a study of cytomegalovirus exposure and HLA in healthy donors. As for the study in general: Earlier, 117 million unique TCR beta sequences were recovered from roughly 170 million T cells by an analysis. Study-level results: The analysis excluded some indistinguishable V segments, including TRBV6-2 and TRBV6-3. With later analysis, a missense DCLRE1C variant became linked to TCR beta V- and J-gene trimming. Versus the approximately 720-donor mean, an Asian-associated ancestry cluster reportedly showed fewer N-insertions in a later analysis.

60 Vbeta and 13 Jbeta primers were used in PCR. The assay was immunoSEQ multiplex PCR, and TCRdb's table has in-frame clones only and misses some. The table gives 100,000 to 150,000 clones; the top ten clones make up about 2.5% of it. Details on this clone: Its antigen is unidentified.

In germline, CDR1 is MGHRA, CDR2 YSYEKL. Trimming removed 3 bases from V and 7 bases from J; junction bases left unmatched: 14. This CDR3 comprises 16 residues. The sample was PBMCs. This chain joins TRBV4-1 and TRBJ1-1, with 7 bases aligning to TRBD1. The TCR comes from a man younger than 45 in good health and CMV-seronegative. DNA of the CDR3: TGCGCCAGCAGCCAGTTCTTACAGGGGCAGTTGGGTGAAGCTTTCTTT. Its protein is CASSQFLQGQLGEAFF.